The sequence of this T cell receptor (beta chain) was determined in a study of Graves' ophthalmopathy and Graves' hyperthyroidism. V was shortened by 4 bases and J by 10 bases, with 14 bases between the two germline ends. From germline, CDR1 is SGDLS and CDR2 YYNGEE. The CDR3 has 12 amino acids. This clonotype was seen only a few times. Patients with other autoimmune diseases, uncontrolled infections, pregnancy or lactation were excluded. Clinical symptoms, serum thyroxine, TRAb, thyroid ultrasound and orbital computed tomography were relied on for diagnosis. As the template, RNA transcripts were used to amplify TCR beta CDR3 regions. First-round RT-PCR with HTBI primers preceded a second-round multiplex PCR. TCRdb processed the multiplex PCR reads anew with MiXCR; each CDR3 protein has one entry. The table includes about 700,000 distinct CDR3 sequences, roughly two fifths detected once.

This receptor was identified in an adult man with Graves' ophthalmopathy. J is TRBJ2-5 and V is TRBV9, with a possible D match to TRBD1 (5 bases). Sequencing was carried out using peripheral blood. In nucleotides, the CDR3 is TGTGCCAGCAGCCCACGTCCAGGGATCCAGTACTTC. Protein product: CASSPRPGIQYF.